The 4 T cell receptor beta chains presented below share a single source sample, sequenced in a study of regulatory T cells in long-lasting Graves disease. The time point here: persistent/refractory GD, antithyroid drugs over 5 years with positive TRAb. The authors made the TCR library using RNA they extracted from PBMCs. Arm-PCR of CDR3 regions with iRepertoire HTBI primers generated TCR beta libraries. MiXCR, run by TCRdb on the multiplex PCR reads, gives a single entry per CDR3 protein. The data show fewer than 600,000 distinct CDR3 sequences, with around a fifth seen just once and around 13% held by the top ten. Sequencing used peripheral blood mononuclear cells (PBMCs), obtained when the disease was refractory, from a patient treated with antithyroid drugs. These receptors originate from a female donor with Graves disease.

This clonotype came up a few times. This chain joins TRBV19 and TRBJ1-5; 7 bases are shared with TRBD1. The CDR3 spans 15 residues. CDR1 is LNHDA, CDR2 SQIVND, per germline (reference sequence). J lost 0 bases, V lost 2 bases, and 1 base had no gene match. The CDR3 spells CASSIWDSSNQPQHF. In DNA, the CDR3 is TGTGCCAGTAGTATATGGGACAGTAGCAATCAGCCCCAGCATTTT.

V is TRBV25-1 and J is TRBJ2-3; perhaps TRBD1 as D (6 bases). Germline V gene data show CDR1 as MGHDK and CDR2 as SYGVNS. The CDR3 spans 16 residues. V gave up 1 base and J gave up 4 bases, with 15 bases separating them. The CDR3 reads CASSEWAGAQADTQYF. CDR3 in DNA: TGTGCCAGCAGTGAATGGGCAGGGGCCCAGGCAGATACGCAGTATTTT.

In its sample, this clonotype was seen a few times. The V call is TRBV28, the J call TRBJ2-3; 10 bases map to TRBD1. CDR1 is MDHEN and CDR2 is SYDVKM in the germline V gene. Unmatched junction bases numbered 5, after V lost 8 bases and J lost 0 bases. This CDR3 spans 15 amino acids. This chain's CDR3 is CASPGTGESTDTQYF. The DNA for the CDR3 is TGTGCCAGCCCCGGGACAGGGGAAAGCACAGATACGCAGTATTTT. The complete variable domain, with remaining parts taken from reference TRBV28 and TRBJ2-3, reads DVKVTQSSRYLVKRTGEKVFLECVQDMDHENMFWYRQDPGLGLRLIYFSYDVKMKEKGDIPEGYSVSREKKERFSLILESASTNQTSMYLCASPGTGESTDTQYFGPGTRLTVL.

A few counts support this clonotype. The chain links TRBV19 to TRBJ2-7, with TRBD1 identical over 12 bases. Germline values: CDR1 LNHDA, CDR2 SQIVND (reference sequence). The CDR3 spans 15 residues. Trimming at V came to 5 bases and at J to 4 bases, leaving 6 bases not matched to a gene. CDR3 region: CASSSGTGGLYEQYF. The CDR3 DNA is TGTGCCAGTAGTTCCGGGACAGGGGGCCTGTACGAGCAGTACTTC.